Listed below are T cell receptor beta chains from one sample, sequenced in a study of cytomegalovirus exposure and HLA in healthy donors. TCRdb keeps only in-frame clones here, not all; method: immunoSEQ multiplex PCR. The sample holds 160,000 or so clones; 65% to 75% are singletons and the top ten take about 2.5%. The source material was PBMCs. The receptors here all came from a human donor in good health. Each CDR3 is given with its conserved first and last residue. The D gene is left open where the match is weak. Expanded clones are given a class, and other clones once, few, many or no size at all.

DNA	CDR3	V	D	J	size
TGTGCCAGCAGTGCTCCTAGCGGGGGGATCCAAGAGACCCAGTACTTC	CASSAPSGGIQETQYF	TRBV2	TRBD2	TRBJ2-5	NA
TGCGCCAGCAGCCCCACTGCAGGGAACACTGAAGCTTTCTTT	CASSPTAGNTEAFF	TRBV4-1	NA	TRBJ1-1	NA
TGTGCCAGCAGTTTCCAGCCGGGACAGGGGGACGAGCAGTACTTC	CASSFQPGQGDEQYF	TRBV27	TRBD1	TRBJ2-7	NA
TGTGCCAGCACTCAGGACAGGGACCACACTGAAGCTTTCTTT	CASTQDRDHTEAFF	TRBV6-6	TRBD1	TRBJ1-1	NA
TGCAGCGTTGAAGCAGGGTACTATGGCTACACCTTC	CSVEAGYYGYTF	TRBV29-1	NA	TRBJ1-2	NA
TGTGCCAGCAGCTTACAAAACAACAATGAGCAGTTCTTC	CASSLQNNNEQFF	TRBV7-9	NA	TRBJ2-1	NA
TGTGCCAGTAGTAGAAGAACAGGGGGCACGAGGTCCTACAATGAGCAGTTCTTC	CASSRRTGGTRSYNEQFF	TRBV19	TRBD1	TRBJ2-1	NA
TGTGCCAGCAGACCGGGTTTCTCCCTTAACTATGGCTACACCTTC	CASRPGFSLNYGYTF	TRBV6-1	NA	TRBJ1-2	NA
TGTGCCAGCAGGTCGACAGGGTCCTCTGGAAACACCATATATTTT	CASRSTGSSGNTIYF	TRBV7-9	TRBD1	TRBJ1-3	NA
TGTGCCAGCAGCCCAGGCCGGAGAGGGAGGGGCTACACCTTC	CASSPGRRGRGYTF	TRBV7-2	NA	TRBJ1-2	NA
TGTGCCAGCAGCTTAGAAGGTGGGGCAGGGGTGGGCCAGCCCCAGCATTTT	CASSLEGGAGVGQPQHF	TRBV7-8	NA	TRBJ1-5	NA
TGTGCCAGCAGTTCACAGGGGATCAATCAGCCCCAGCATTTT	CASSSQGINQPQHF	TRBV27	TRBD1	TRBJ1-5	few
TGCGCCAGCAGCCCGCGGACAGGGGCCTACGAGCAGTACTTC	CASSPRTGAYEQYF	TRBV4-3	TRBD1	TRBJ2-7	NA
TGCGCCAGCAGCTCCGGACAGACTTCCTATGGCTACACCTTC	CASSSGQTSYGYTF	TRBV5-1	NA	TRBJ1-2	NA
TGTGCCAGCAGCCAACTAACAGGGATAAATTCACCCCTCCACTTT	CASSQLTGINSPLHF	TRBV7-9	NA	TRBJ1-6	few
TGTGCCAGCAGTTACTCTGGGACTAGCGGGTACGAGCAGTACTTC	CASSYSGTSGYEQYF	TRBV27	TRBD2	TRBJ2-7	NA
TGCGCCAGCAGCTTGGTGACAGGGGTTTCCGGGGAGCTGTTTTTT	CASSLVTGVSGELFF	TRBV5-1	TRBD1	TRBJ2-2	NA
TGTGCCAGCAGTGACTCCTTGGACAGACGAAAGGCCCTCCACTTT	CASSDSLDRRKALHF	TRBV6-4	NA	TRBJ1-6	once
TGTGCCAGCAGCCAGGGGAAGCAGGGAATGAATCAGCCCCAGCATTTT	CASSQGKQGMNQPQHF	TRBV5-6	NA	TRBJ1-5	NA
TGTGCCAGCTCACCACGGACAGCGAGCTCCTACGAGCAGTACTTC	CASSPRTASSYEQYF	TRBV18	NA	TRBJ2-7	NA
TGTGCCAGCAGCTTAGCGGGCGGGGGGGGTGAGACCCAGTACTTC	CASSLAGGGGETQYF	TRBV7-6	TRBD2	TRBJ2-5	NA
TGTGCCAGCAGCGTAGGGACAGGCATGAACACTGAAGCTTTCTTT	CASSVGTGMNTEAFF	TRBV9	TRBD1	TRBJ1-1	NA
TGTGCCTGGAGTGGGACTAGCGGGGGCCGCGAGCAGTACTTC	CAWSGTSGGREQYF	TRBV30	TRBD2	TRBJ2-7	NA
TGTGCCAGCAGTTACGGACCGGACAGCTATGGCTACACCTTC	CASSYGPDSYGYTF	TRBV6-5	NA	TRBJ1-2	NA
TGTGCTAGTGGTTTGTTCTGGGGGCGAAGAGGCAATCAGCCCCAGCATTTT	CASGLFWGRRGNQPQHF	TRBV12-5	NA	TRBJ1-5	NA
TGTGCCACGAAAGGACTAGCGGTCTACGAGCAGTACTTC	CATKGLAVYEQYF	TRBV15	TRBD2	TRBJ2-7	NA
TGTGCCAGCAGCTTAACCAGCGGGGGCGGCACAGATACGCAGTATTTT	CASSLTSGGGTDTQYF	TRBV7-3	TRBD2	TRBJ2-3	NA
TGTGCCAGCAGATCGCTTCTAAGAGGAGTCACCGGGGAGCTGTTTTTT	CASRSLLRGVTGELFF	TRBV27	NA	TRBJ2-2	few
TGTGCCAGCAGCTCCACATGGGTTTGGGGATGGCAGGGATATGGCTACACCTTC	CASSSTWVWGWQGYGYTF	TRBV21-1	NA	TRBJ1-2	NA
TGCGCCAGCAGTGGGAGACTTGCTAGCGGGGCGGAAGGTAGTACGCAGTATTTT	CASSGRLASGAEGSTQYF	TRBV10-1	TRBD2	TRBJ2-3	NA
TGTGCCTGGGGAGGGTCAGGGGCGGTTCTTCGCGGGAGTTATACGCAGTATTTT	CAWGGSGAVLRGSYTQYF	TRBV30	NA	TRBJ2-3	NA
TGTGCCAGCAGCTTGAGGCTAGCGGGGGTGCACACCGGGGAGCTGTTTTTT	CASSLRLAGVHTGELFF	TRBV5-6	TRBD2	TRBJ2-2	NA
TGTGCCAGCACACCCGGGACAGAGAACACTGAAGCTTTCTTT	CASTPGTENTEAFF	TRBV13	TRBD1	TRBJ1-1	NA
TGTGCCAGCAGCTTTTATCCGGGACTAGACCACAATGAGCAGTTCTTC	CASSFYPGLDHNEQFF	TRBV7-6	TRBD2	TRBJ2-1	NA
TGCGCCAGCAGCCACAACCTGGACAGGGCCCAACCAACTAATGAAAAACTGTTTTTT	CASSHNLDRAQPTNEKLFF	TRBV4-1	TRBD1	TRBJ1-4	NA
TGTGCCAGCAGATCCAGGGTGGCCTACGAGCAGTACTTC	CASRSRVAYEQYF	TRBV2	NA	TRBJ2-7	NA
TGTGCCTGGGCAGGGGGCCCAGACGGGGAGACCCAGTACTTC	CAWAGGPDGETQYF	TRBV30	TRBD1	TRBJ2-5	NA
TGTGCCAGTAGTCGCAGGCCCTCCTACGAGCAGTACTTC	CASSRRPSYEQYF	TRBV19	NA	TRBJ2-7	NA
TGTGCCAGCAGCCCGCCAGACAGCTCCTACGAGCAGTACTTC	CASSPPDSSYEQYF	TRBV9	NA	TRBJ2-7	NA
TGCGCCAGTAGCGGGGGGACAGGGGGCGCTGGGGCCAACGTCCTGACTTTC	CASSGGTGGAGANVLTF	TRBV5-1	TRBD1	TRBJ2-6	NA
TGTGCCAGCAGCAAAACGAACTGTACAGGGAACACTGGAAACACCATATATTTT	CASSKTNCTGNTGNTIYF	TRBV21-1	NA	TRBJ1-3	once
TGTGCCAGCAGTTTTTTGGGCCCCACTAGAACGGGGGGCACTGAAGCTTTCTTT	CASSFLGPTRTGGTEAFF	TRBV27	NA	TRBJ1-1	once
TGTGCCAGCAGCTTAAGTTCCTCCACAGATACGCAGTATTTT	CASSLSSSTDTQYF	TRBV7-3	NA	TRBJ2-3	NA
TGTGCCAGCAGCTTGGGCGGGGGCCCGGGAACAGATACGCAGTATTTT	CASSLGGGPGTDTQYF	TRBV7-3	NA	TRBJ2-3	NA
TGTGCCAGCAGCCCGACAGGGAGATATGGCTACACCTTC	CASSPTGRYGYTF	TRBV7-6	TRBD1	TRBJ1-2	NA
TGTGCCAGCAGTTTAAGGGGGCGTACCGGGACAGGGATCGAAAAACTGTTTTTT	CASSLRGRTGTGIEKLFF	TRBV27	TRBD1	TRBJ1-4	few
TGTGCCAGCAGGCCAAATAGGGGGCCCGCCTACGAGCAGTACTTC	CASRPNRGPAYEQYF	TRBV7-6	TRBD1	TRBJ2-7	NA
TGTGCCAGCAGCTTAGGAGTGGCGGGCACTGAAGCTTTCTTT	CASSLGVAGTEAFF	TRBV7-2	NA	TRBJ1-1	once
TGCGCCAGCAGCTTGTACAGGGGTTCAGATACGCAGTATTTT	CASSLYRGSDTQYF	TRBV5-1	TRBD1	TRBJ2-3	NA